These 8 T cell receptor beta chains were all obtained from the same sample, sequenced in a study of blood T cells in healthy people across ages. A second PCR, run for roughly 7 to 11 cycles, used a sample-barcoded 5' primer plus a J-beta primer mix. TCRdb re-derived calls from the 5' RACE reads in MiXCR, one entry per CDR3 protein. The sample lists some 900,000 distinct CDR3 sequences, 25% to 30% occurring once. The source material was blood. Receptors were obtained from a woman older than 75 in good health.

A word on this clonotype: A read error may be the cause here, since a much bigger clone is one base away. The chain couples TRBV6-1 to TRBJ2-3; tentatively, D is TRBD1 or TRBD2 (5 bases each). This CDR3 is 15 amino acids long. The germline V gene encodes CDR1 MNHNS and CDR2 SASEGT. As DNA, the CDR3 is TGTGTCAGCAGTTGGACTGGGGCTGACACAGATACGCAGTATTTT. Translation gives CVSSWTGADTDTQYF.

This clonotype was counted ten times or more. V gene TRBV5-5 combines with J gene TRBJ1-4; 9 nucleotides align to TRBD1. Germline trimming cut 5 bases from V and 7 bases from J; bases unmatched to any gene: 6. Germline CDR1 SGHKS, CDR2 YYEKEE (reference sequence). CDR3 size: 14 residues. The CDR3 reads CASSSTGGSEKLFF. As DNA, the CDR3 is TGTGCCAGCAGTTCGACAGGGGGAAGTGAAAAACTGTTTTTT.

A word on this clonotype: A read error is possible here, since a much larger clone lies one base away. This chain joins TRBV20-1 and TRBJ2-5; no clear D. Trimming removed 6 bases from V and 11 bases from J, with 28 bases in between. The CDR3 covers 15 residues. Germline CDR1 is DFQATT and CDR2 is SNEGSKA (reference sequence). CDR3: CSALLGASSYNEQYF. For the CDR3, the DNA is TGCAGTGCCCTGTTGGGCGCCAGCTCCTACAATGAGCAGTACTTC.

CDR3 nucleotide sequence: TGTGCCAGCAGTGTCTTAGGGACAAAGAACACCGGGGAGCTGTTTTTT. Amino acids: CASSVLGTKNTGELFF. This chain links TRBV6-6 with TRBJ2-2, with D perhaps matching TRBD1 (6 bases). Trimming cost V 5 bases and J 1 base, with 14 bases left between them. The length of the CDR3 is 16 residues. Germline V CDR1 and CDR2: MNHNY, SVGAGI (reference sequence).

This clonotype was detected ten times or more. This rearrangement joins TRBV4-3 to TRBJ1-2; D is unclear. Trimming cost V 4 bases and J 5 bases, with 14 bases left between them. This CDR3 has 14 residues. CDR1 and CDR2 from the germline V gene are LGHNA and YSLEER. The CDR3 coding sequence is TGCGCCAGCAGCCCCGCCCGTGGCTTTTATGGCTACACCTTC. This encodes CASSPARGFYGYTF.

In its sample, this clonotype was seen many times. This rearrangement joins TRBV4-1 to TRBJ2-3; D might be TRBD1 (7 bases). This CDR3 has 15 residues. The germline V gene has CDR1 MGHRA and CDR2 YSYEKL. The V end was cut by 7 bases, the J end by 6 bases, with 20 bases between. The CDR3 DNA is TGCGCCAGCACCCGAGGTTGGCAGGGGGGCGATACGCAGTATTTT. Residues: CASTRGWQGGDTQYF.

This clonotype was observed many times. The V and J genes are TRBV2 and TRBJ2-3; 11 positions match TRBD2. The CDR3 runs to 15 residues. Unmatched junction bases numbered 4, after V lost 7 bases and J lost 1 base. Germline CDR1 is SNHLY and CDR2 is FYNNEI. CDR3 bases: TGTGCCAGCATTAGGGGACTAGCGGGCACAGATACGCAGTATTTT. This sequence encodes CASIRGLAGTDTQYF. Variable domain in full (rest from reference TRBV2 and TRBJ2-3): EPEVTQTPSHQVTQMGQEVILRCVPISNHLYFYWYRQILGQKVEFLVSFYNNEISEKSEIFDDQFSVERPDGSNFTLKIRSTKLEDSAMYFCASIRGLAGTDTQYFGPGTRLTVL.

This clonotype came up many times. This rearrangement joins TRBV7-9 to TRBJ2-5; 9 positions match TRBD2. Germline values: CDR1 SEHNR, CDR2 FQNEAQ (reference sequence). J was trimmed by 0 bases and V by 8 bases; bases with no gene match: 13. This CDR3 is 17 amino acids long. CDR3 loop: CASCSAGGPGYQETQYF. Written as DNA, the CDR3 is TGTGCCAGCTGTTCGGCGGGGGGGCCTGGGTACCAAGAGACCCAGTACTTC. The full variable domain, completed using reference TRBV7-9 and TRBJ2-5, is DTGVSQNPRHKITKRGQNVTFRCDPISEHNRLYWYRQTLGQGPEFLTYFQNEAQLEKSRLLSDRFSAERPKGSFSTLEIQRTEQGDSAMYLCASCSAGGPGYQETQYFGPGTRLLVL.